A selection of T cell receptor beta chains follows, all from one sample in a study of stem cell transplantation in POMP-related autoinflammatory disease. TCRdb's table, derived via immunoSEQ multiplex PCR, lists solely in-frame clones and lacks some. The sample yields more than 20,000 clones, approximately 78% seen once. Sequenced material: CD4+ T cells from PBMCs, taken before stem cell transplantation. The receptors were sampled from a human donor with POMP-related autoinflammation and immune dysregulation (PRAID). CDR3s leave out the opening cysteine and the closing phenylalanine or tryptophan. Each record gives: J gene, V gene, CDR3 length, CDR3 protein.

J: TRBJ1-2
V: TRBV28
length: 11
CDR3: ASSLNPVYGYT

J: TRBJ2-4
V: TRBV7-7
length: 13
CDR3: ALSWGPRLKNIQY

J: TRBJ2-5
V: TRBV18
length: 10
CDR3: ASSPRGETQY

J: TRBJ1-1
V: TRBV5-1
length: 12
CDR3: ASSAGHTNTEAF

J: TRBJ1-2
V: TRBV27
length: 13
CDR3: ASFSHRAGHYGYT

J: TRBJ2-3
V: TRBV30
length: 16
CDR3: AWSVSWGGRGWTDTQY

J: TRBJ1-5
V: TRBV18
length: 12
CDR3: ASSPRTSNQPQH

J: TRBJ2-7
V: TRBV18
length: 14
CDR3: ASSPFELRLGNEQY

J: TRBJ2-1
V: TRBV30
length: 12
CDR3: AWTWRGSYNEQF

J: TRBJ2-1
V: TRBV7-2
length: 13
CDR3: ASSLISGSNNEQF

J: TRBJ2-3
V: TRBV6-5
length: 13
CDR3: ASRWTGLSTDTQY

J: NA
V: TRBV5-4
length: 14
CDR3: ASSLGGLAGPYEQY

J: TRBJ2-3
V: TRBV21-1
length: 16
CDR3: ASSIIPGQGAAADTQY

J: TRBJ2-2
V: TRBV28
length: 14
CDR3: ASTTSTGRIPGELF

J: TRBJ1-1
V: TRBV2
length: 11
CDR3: ASGAYLNTEAF

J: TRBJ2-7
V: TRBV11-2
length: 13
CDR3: ASSLDQEGWGEQY

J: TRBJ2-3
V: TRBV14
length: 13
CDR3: ASSHLAGYTDTQY

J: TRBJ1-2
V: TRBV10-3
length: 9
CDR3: AIRTGNGYT

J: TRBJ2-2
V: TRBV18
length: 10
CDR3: ASSPGTGELF

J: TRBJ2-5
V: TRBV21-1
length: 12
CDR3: ASRTRRERETQY

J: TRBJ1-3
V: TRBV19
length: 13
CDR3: ASSGYPGTRNTIY

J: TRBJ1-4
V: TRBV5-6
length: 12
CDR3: ASSLKGGSEKLF

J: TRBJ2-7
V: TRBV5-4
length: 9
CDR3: ASSFGGEQY

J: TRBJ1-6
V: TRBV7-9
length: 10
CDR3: ASSFEGSPLH

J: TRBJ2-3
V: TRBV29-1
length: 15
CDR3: SAFLLRLGVSTDTQY

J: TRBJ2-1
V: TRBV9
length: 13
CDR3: ASSARDQYWNEQF

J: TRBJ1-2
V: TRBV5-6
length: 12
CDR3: ASSDLGQPHGYT

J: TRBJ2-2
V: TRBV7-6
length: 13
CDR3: ASSPRPRNTGELF

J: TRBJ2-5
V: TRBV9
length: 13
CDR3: ASSLSAGAGETQY

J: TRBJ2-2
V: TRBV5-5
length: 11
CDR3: ASSLTGTGELF

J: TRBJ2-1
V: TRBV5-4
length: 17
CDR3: ASSTPGLAVPLNYNEQF

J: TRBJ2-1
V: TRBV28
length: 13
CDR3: ASSFRAGTYNEQF

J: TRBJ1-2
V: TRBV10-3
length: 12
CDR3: AISQATANYGYT

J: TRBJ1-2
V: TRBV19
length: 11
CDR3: ASRTEANYGYT

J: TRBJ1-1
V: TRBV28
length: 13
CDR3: ASSFPSLSGTEAF

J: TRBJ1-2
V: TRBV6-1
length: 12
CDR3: ASSARQGNYGYT

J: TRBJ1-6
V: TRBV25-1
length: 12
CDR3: ASKGNPYNSPLH

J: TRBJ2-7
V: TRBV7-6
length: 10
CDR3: ASSLGGGEQY

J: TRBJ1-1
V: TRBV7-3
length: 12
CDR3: ASSGSGGSTEAF

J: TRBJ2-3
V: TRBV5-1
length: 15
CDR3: ASSPPVAGGVTDTQY

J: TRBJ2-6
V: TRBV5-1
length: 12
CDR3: ASATGAGANVLT

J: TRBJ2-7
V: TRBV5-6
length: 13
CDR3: ASSLGGLAGLEQY

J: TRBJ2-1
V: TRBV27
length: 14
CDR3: ASSSTLAGGYNEQF

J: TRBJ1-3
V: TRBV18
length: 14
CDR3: ASSPPGPGSGNTIY

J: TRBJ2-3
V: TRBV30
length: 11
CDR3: ASDWSVTDTQY

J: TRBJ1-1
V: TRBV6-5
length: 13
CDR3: ASSYRPDSYTEAF

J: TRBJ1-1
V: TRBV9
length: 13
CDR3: ASSTTPTGATEAF

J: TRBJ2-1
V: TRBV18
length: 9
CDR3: ASSIRGFQF

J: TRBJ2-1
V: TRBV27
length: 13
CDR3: ASSLGGQYANEQF